This T cell receptor beta chain was sequenced in a study of T-cell memory formation after mild COVID-19 (dated by TCRdb to the early 2020s). Background on the whole study: TCR sequence clusters from the two donors were largely donor specific. Longitudinal TCRalpha and TCRbeta repertoire sequencing tracked T-cell clones expanding and contracting after mild COVID-19 in two donors. The cohort comprised two young, previously healthy adult volunteers, one female and one male.

CDR1 and CDR2 are drawn from the germline V gene: SGHDN, FVKESK. V is shortened by 1 base, J by 2 bases, and the region joining them spans 11 bases. From the cysteine through the phenylalanine, the CDR3 covers 15 amino acids. The sequence is cut down to CDR3 DNA, 45 bases in frame from base 1. There are a few counts of this clonotype. Its antigen is currently not known. Per-base quality was not reported, and no clone a single base away is much larger than it. PBMCs were isolated by Ficoll-Paque density gradient centrifugation. Sequencing was performed on an Illumina NovaSeq 6000. TCRalpha and TCRbeta cDNA libraries were constructed by 5'RACE with constant-segment primers, with sample barcodes and unique molecular identifiers being introduced. Trizol reagent was used to extract RNA from every sample. The libraries were amplified in two PCR steps, and the second step added a second sample barcode and Illumina TruSeq adapters. Sequencing of the libraries was done on an Illumina NovaSeq, producing 2 x 150 bp paired-end reads. On the authors' methods: The reads were demultiplexed and collapsed into UMI-guided consensus sequences using migec v1.2.7. Using mixcr v2.1.11, the UMI consensuses were aligned to TRA and TRB V and J templates and assembled into clonotypes. A clonotype was counted as expanded or contracted only when both edgeR and NoisET called the clonotype significant, with the noise models trained on biological replicates. For edgeR calls, the thresholds were a false discovery rate-adjusted p below 0.01 and a log2 fold-change of 1. As an exploratory analysis of dynamics, max-normalized trajectories of the 1000 most abundant clonotypes were examined with PCA combined with hierarchical clustering. The CD4 or CD8 phenotype of responding clones was assigned using the separately sequenced CD4+ and CD8+ repertoires. TCRdb reworked the public reads: Q25 trimming with fastp, MiXCR clone assembly, productive beta chains retained. Every CDR3 protein is listed once, alongside the most common genes and DNA of its rows. TCRdb's processing, not the authors', yielded these V and J calls. In this sample the table shows about 250,000 distinct CDR3 sequences, 15% to 20% of which occur a single time. The ten largest clones capture more than 20% of the sample.

Study-level results and caveats: Contracting CD4+ clones appeared mostly in the CM and EM memory subsets, whereas CD8+ clones were enriched in EMRA. Clones that contracted from day 15 to 85 showed balanced CD4/CD8 phenotypes, whereas a second wave of clones that expanded from day 15 to 37 leaned towards CD4+. The detection of some responding clones in pre-infection memory suggests that pre-existing cross-reactive memory T cells joined the SARS-CoV-2 response. Whether the second-wave clones peaking on day 37 were SARS-CoV-2 specific was not confirmed. The study covered only a couple of mild cases, and larger cohorts including severe cases with pre-infection samples were considered necessary.

The V and J genes are TRBV14 and TRBJ2-5; the D gene may be TRBD1 or TRBD2, since each aligns over 6 bases. This sequence originates from a young man who had mild COVID-19 (a few samples of this study predate the infection). The sample titles of this study are shuffled in the database, so cell type and time point are left out; the donor was told from shared clones. The sample comprised PBMCs or a T cell subset sorted from them (not recorded which). The CDR3 here reads CASSQARGRQETQYF. The sequence in DNA is TGTGCCAGCAGCCAAGCAAGGGGGAGGCAAGAGACCCAGTACTTC.